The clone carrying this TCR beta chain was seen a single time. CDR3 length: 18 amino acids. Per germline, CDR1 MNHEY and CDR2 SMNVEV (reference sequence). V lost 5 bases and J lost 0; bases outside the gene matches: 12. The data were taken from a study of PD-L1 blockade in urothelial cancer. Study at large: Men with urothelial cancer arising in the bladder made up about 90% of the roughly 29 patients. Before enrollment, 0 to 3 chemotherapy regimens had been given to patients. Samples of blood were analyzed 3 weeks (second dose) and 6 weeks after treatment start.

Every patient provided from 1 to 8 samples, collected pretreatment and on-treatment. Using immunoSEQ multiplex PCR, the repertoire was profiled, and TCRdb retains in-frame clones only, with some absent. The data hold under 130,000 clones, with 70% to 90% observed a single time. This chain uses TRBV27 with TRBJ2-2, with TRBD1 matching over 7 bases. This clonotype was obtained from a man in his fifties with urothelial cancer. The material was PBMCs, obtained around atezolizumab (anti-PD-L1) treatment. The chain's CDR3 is CASSLRKTGWSNTGELFF. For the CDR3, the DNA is TGTGCCAGCAGTCTACGCAAGACAGGGTGGTCGAACACCGGGGAGCTGTTTTTT.